Listed here are 22 T cell receptor beta chains from one sample, sequenced in a study of blood T cell repertoires in COVID-19 (TCRdb year 2020). Library preparation used the immunoSEQ multiplex PCR assay. TCRdb holds this immuneACCESS table with in-frame rearrangements only. Some clones are missing; in checked studies, unresolved V genes explain under half, and the rest has no known cause. The table for this sample lists about 670,000 clones; 70% to 90% of them were counted only once. The ten most abundant clones make up approximately 0.25% of the sample. Sequenced: peripheral blood. The source of these receptors is a woman under 30 with acute or convalescent COVID-19.

The V gene is TRBV6-5, the J gene TRBJ2-7; TRBD1 might be the D (5 bases). CDR1 and CDR2 from the germline V gene are MNHEY and SVGAGI. This CDR3 contains 13 residues. Trimming removed 2 bases from V and 9 bases from J, with 14 bases in between. In nucleotides, the CDR3 is TGTGCCAGCAGTTACGACAGAGTCAGCGTGCAGTACTTC. The encoded protein is CASSYDRVSVQYF.

This clone was observed a few times. V and J are TRBV7-9 and TRBJ2-2; D possibly corresponds to TRBD2 (6 bases). The CDR3 spans 15 residues. In germline, CDR1 is SEHNR, CDR2 FQNEAQ (reference sequence). V was clipped by 5 bases and J by 0 bases, with 10 bases between them. CDR3 sequence: CASSGGLTNTGELFF. For the CDR3, the DNA is TGTGCCAGCAGCGGGGGACTTACGAACACCGGGGAGCTGTTTTTT.

V is TRBV23-1 and J is TRBJ1-4, with 9 bases matching TRBD1. TRBV23-1 is marked as an open reading frame, function uncertain. The junction had 20 bases not matched to a gene; V was cut back by 3 bases and J by 0 bases. This CDR3 has 22 residues. The CDR3 sequence is CASSQNPDRGRFGYATNEKLFF. The CDR3 nucleotides are TGCGCCAGCAGTCAGAATCCCGACAGGGGGAGATTTGGTTATGCAACTAATGAAAAACTGTTTTTT.

Written as DNA, the CDR3 is TGTGCCAGCAGAGGAGCCGGGACAGCAAACACTGAAGCTTTCTTT. Translation gives CASRGAGTANTEAFF. The rearrangement joins TRBV6-5 to TRBJ1-1, with 7 bases aligning to TRBD1. The germline V gene has CDR1 MNHEY and CDR2 SVGAGI. Trimming took 6 bases from V and 2 from J; bases not matched to a gene: 9. The CDR3 is 15 amino acids.

This chain's CDR3 is CASSQVTIDRSRTEAFF. CDR3 sequence (DNA): TGTGCCAGCAGCCAAGTTACCATTGACAGGTCTCGCACTGAAGCTTTCTTT. This chain joins TRBV14 and TRBJ1-1; possible D gene TRBD1, 6 bases. V was trimmed by 1 base and J by 4 bases, leaving 19 bases between them. The CDR3 covers 17 residues. From germline, CDR1 is SGHDN and CDR2 FVKESK.

The CDR3 region has the DNA TGTGCCAGCAGCGGGGGGACAGGGTGGTACAATGAGCAGTTCTTC. It yields the protein CASSGGTGWYNEQFF. The chain couples TRBV7-6 to TRBJ2-1; 9 nucleotides align to TRBD1. Germline-derived CDR1 and CDR2 are SGHVS and FNYEAQ. The CDR3 contains 15 residues. V gave up 5 bases and J gave up 4 bases; unmatched junction bases: 6.

The chain carries TRBV5-8 and TRBJ2-7; D is unresolved. Germline V lookup: CDR1 SGHTS, CDR2 YDEGEE. The germline V and J ends were trimmed by 0 bases and 2 bases, with 12 bases remaining between them. This CDR3 is built from 15 residues. This CDR3 is CASSLDGQLTYEQYF. Written as DNA, the CDR3 is TGTGCCAGCAGCTTGGATGGGCAACTCACCTACGAGCAGTACTTC.

This clone was seen just once. The chain is built from TRBV7-9 and TRBJ2-1; 8 bases align to TRBD2. Germline V gene data show CDR1 as SEHNR and CDR2 as FQNEAQ (reference sequence). This CDR3 has 15 amino acids. J lost 9 bases, V lost 10 bases, and 17 bases had no gene match. In DNA form, the CDR3 reads TGTGCCAACGACGTCCACAGGGCGGGGGGAGGTGAGCAGTTCTTC. Translation gives CANDVHRAGGGEQFF.

A single count supports this clone. This chain joins TRBV5-1 and TRBJ2-2; TRBD1 matches at 10 bases. The CDR3 extends over 16 amino acids. The germline V gene has CDR1 SGHRS and CDR2 YFSETQ. The V gene end was trimmed by 4 bases and the J gene end by 4 bases; junction bases not matched to a gene: 7. Here the CDR3 reads CASSPRDRGPTGELFF. CDR3 coding DNA: TGCGCCAGCAGCCCGAGGGACAGGGGCCCCACCGGGGAGCTGTTTTTT.

This clone has only one observation. DNA for the CDR3: TGCGCCAGCGGGCCGACGATAGGGGTCGATACGCAGTATTTT. Translation gives CASGPTIGVDTQYF. The chain uses TRBV10-2 and TRBJ2-3; TRBD1 might be the D (5 bases). V lost 8 bases to trimming and J lost 6 bases, with 18 bases between them. Germline CDR1 WSHSY, CDR2 SAAADI. The CDR3 runs 14 residues.

The chain uses TRBV4-3 and TRBJ1-2; weak D call: TRBD1 (5 bases). V lost 0 bases and J lost 7, with 18 bases in between. CDR1 and CDR2 (germline): LGHNA, YSLEER. CDR3 length equals 16 residues. In nucleotides, the CDR3 is TGCGCCAGCAGCCAAGATGGCGGGGGAGTATTTGTTGGCTACACCTTC. Translation gives CASSQDGGGVFVGYTF.

The chain uses TRBV7-2 and TRBJ2-1; maybe TRBD1 (6 bases). This CDR3 region has 17 residues. Germline CDR1 SGHTA, CDR2 FQGNSA. V was pared by 10 bases and J by 2 bases, with 24 bases between. CDR3 sequence: CATGPASSGAPYNEQFF. The CDR3 DNA reads as TGTGCCACCGGACCCGCAAGCTCAGGGGCCCCCTACAATGAGCAGTTCTTC.

The rearrangement joins TRBV21-1 to TRBJ1-3. TRBV21-1 is flagged as a pseudogene. This CDR3 comprises 16 residues. Written as DNA, the CDR3 is TGTGCCAGCAGCAAACCCTTTTCGAGCTCTGGAAACACCATATATTTT. Its protein product is CASSKPFSSSGNTIYF.

The rearrangement joins TRBV19 to TRBJ2-3; 8 positions match TRBD2. CDR3 length: 14 residues. Unmatched junction bases numbered 6, after V lost 4 bases and J lost 6 bases. Germline CDR1 reads LNHDA; CDR2 reads SQIVND (reference sequence). The CDR3 sequence is CASSSAGGSDTQYF. CDR3 in DNA: TGTGCCAGTAGTAGTGCGGGGGGATCCGATACGCAGTATTTT.

This clone was detected many times. The V and J genes are TRBV27 and TRBJ1-2; D possibly corresponds to TRBD1 (6 bases). The germline gives CDR1 MNHEY, CDR2 SMNVEV (reference sequence). The CDR3 runs 15 residues. V lost 3 bases to trimming and J lost 0 bases, with 11 bases between them. DNA of the CDR3: TGTGCCAGCAGTTTGGACAGCTCAACTAACTATGGCTACACCTTC. This gives the protein CASSLDSSTNYGYTF.

The chain is built from TRBV7-8 and TRBJ2-7; no reliable D call. Per the germline V gene, CDR1 is SGHVS and CDR2 is FQNEAQ. CDR3 length: 16 residues. Deletions cut 2 bases from V and 3 bases from J, with 17 bases between. CDR3 region: CASSLSGWQRRYEQYF. Here the CDR3 DNA reads TGTGCCAGCAGCTTAAGTGGGTGGCAGAGGCGCTACGAGCAGTACTTC.

The chain links TRBV7-6 to TRBJ1-2; 11 bases agree with TRBD1. After removal of 1 base from V and 3 bases from J, the junction contained 10 bases not matched to a gene. Germline CDR1 reads SGHVS; CDR2 reads FNYEAQ. The CDR3 is made up of 18 amino acids. In nucleotides, the CDR3 is TGTGCCAGCAGCTTAGATCTATGGACAGGGGGCGGGGACTATGGCTACACCTTC. It is translated as CASSLDLWTGGGDYGYTF.

This chain joins TRBV9 and TRBJ1-2; 8 bases map to TRBD1. CDR1 is SGDLS, CDR2 YYNGEE, per germline. This CDR3 contains 15 residues. The J segment lost 7 bases and the V segment lost 2 bases, leaving 10 bases of the junction unmatched. The CDR3 loop reads CASSVDPGQGGGYTF. DNA of the CDR3: TGTGCCAGCAGCGTCGACCCCGGACAGGGAGGTGGCTACACCTTC.

The gene calls are TRBV4-2 and TRBJ1-4; 11 bases line up with TRBD1. This CDR3 region has 17 residues. Germline V gives CDR1 LGHNA, CDR2 YNFKEQ. The V gene end was trimmed by 0 bases and the J gene end by 8 bases; junction bases not matched to a gene: 8. CDR3 region: CASSQEWGGQGDEKLFF. The DNA of the CDR3 is TGTGCCAGCAGCCAAGAATGGGGGGGACAGGGGGACGAAAAACTGTTTTTT.

The chain is built from TRBV23-1 and TRBJ1-2, with TRBD1 as a possible D gene (6 bases). TRBV23-1 is an ORF, with its function uncertain. The length of the CDR3 is 14 residues. Trimming stripped 1 base from V and 8 bases from J, with 14 bases between. As DNA, the CDR3 is TGCGCCAGCAGTCAATTAAGTCAGGGGAGCGGCTACACCTTC. Translating gives CASSQLSQGSGYTF.

The CDR3 sequence: CASSQTGNNGYTF. Written as DNA, the CDR3 is TGCGCCAGCAGCCAGACAGGGAACAATGGCTACACCTTC. The rearrangement joins TRBV5-1 to TRBJ1-2; the match to TRBD1 covers 7 bases. CDR1 and CDR2 (germline): SGHRS, YFSETQ. The CDR3 loop spans 13 amino acids. J gave up 6 bases and V 4 bases, and 6 bases lay outside the gene matches.

This chain connects TRBV30 to TRBJ1-1; the D is unclear. CDR1 and CDR2 from the germline V gene are GTSNPN and SVGIG (reference sequence). The length of the CDR3 is 14 residues. Trimming left V 7 bases short and J 1 base short, with 16 bases between. The DNA of the CDR3 is TGTGCCTCTAACGAGTGGGAGGGGAACACTGAAGCTTTCTTT. This sequence encodes CASNEWEGNTEAFF.